This T cell receptor (beta chain) was captured in a study of radiation and T cells in renal cell carcinoma (TCRdb year 2020). Background on the whole study: Samples were obtained from a clinical trial, in which 15 Gy stereotactic body radiation therapy was delivered to primary renal cell carcinomas and nephrectomy was performed 4 weeks later. TCR beta sequencing covered approximately 51 samples in total, comprising some 25 tumors and approximately 27 peripheral blood samples. In the approximately 53 samples combined, some 4 million unique CDR3 nucleotide sequences were found, encoding 2 million to 3 million unique CDR3 amino acid sequences. Results and caveats for the whole study, not just this receptor: Tracking of blood repertoire dynamics stopped at roughly four weeks after treatment, with no follow-up past that point. Effects of radiation dose or scheduling on the TCR repertoire could not be addressed with the single-armed trial design. Because pretreatment tumor biopsies were not available, the study could not determine whether clonotypes were already present within the tumor at baseline. Top tumor clonotypes rose in blood from baseline to 2 weeks post-radiation, then contracted by 4 weeks, suggesting transient expansion of tumor-resident clones.

Regarding this clone: Its binding antigen is unknown. No qualities accompany the bases; no much larger clone lies one base away.

In light of the paper, this sample's time point label describes: baseline pretreatment blood. What this sample's treatment or condition label stands for: 15 Gy SBRT to primary tumor, nephrectomy 4 weeks later. To follow tumor-enriched clonotypes, peripheral blood was collected serially from radiation-treated patients at baseline and again at 2 weeks and 4 weeks after SBRT. Every patient had renal cell carcinoma of clear cell pathology. Genomic DNA for TCR sequencing was prepared using the QIAamp DNA Blood Mini Kit (Qiagen). The analyses included just those samples that passed every quality control check. TCR beta libraries were generated from genomic DNA with the immunoSEQ kit, following the manufacturer's recommendations. Library preparation used a first multiplex PCR with proprietary primers, then a second PCR adding unique barcodes, with bead cleanups after each round. Each sample batch included a kit-provided positive control reaction and a negative control reaction. The final libraries were assessed on an Agilent 4200 TapeStation D1000 ScreenTape, pooled by volume, and quantified by qPCR. Sequencing ran on an Illumina NextSeq500 with a MidOutput 150-cycle cartridge, using 156 Read1 and 15 Index1 cycles with kit custom primers. The pooled library was loaded at roughly 1 pM with approximately 20% PhiX control spiked in. Under the source paper's analysis protocol: The vendor-processed data were analyzed in R, and a clonotype was defined as all T cells that share the same CDR3 nucleotide sequence. In the clone abundance analyses, frequencies were normalized to the 10,000 most abundant clones in each sample. Public T cell clones, averaging fewer than five per sample, were removed before analysis. Tumor-enriched and baseline blood-enriched clonotypes were defined by at least a 32-fold difference in abundance between compartments. A beta-binomial differential abundance model was used to identify clonotypes that were expanded or contracted between blood time points. Similarity between tumor and blood repertoires was quantified using the Baroni-Urbani and Buser coefficient, and groups were compared with two-tailed Wilcoxon tests in R. TCRdb obtained this table from immuneACCESS and retained in-frame rearrangements with V and J assigned. These tables miss some clones; where compared with another copy, unresolved V genes account for less than half of the shortfall, and the remainder is unexplained. That table furnishes V, J and clone size, whereas the DNA furnished D and trimming. For this sample the table gives roughly 120,000 clones, of which roughly 80% were detected only once. The top ten clonotypes cover about 3% of the sample.

The junction carries 12 bases between V and J, which are trimmed by 3 bases and 0 bases respectively. CDR1 and CDR2 (SGDLS, YYNGEE) derive from the germline V gene. From the cysteine through the phenylalanine, the CDR3 covers 15 amino acids. The DNA shown is the 45-base CDR3, in frame from base 1. The sequences come from blood, collected from a patient whose treatment included radiotherapy and nephrectomy. The chain is encoded by TRBV9 joined to TRBJ1-1; matching of 5 bases hints at TRBD1 as the D gene. The receptor comes from a woman aged 60-75 years with renal cell carcinoma. The nucleotides are TGTGCCAGCAGCGCCGTAGGGGCGGTGAACACTGAAGCTTTCTTT. Its coded protein is CASSAVGAVNTEAFF. Here the CDR3 is joined to the reference TRBV9 and TRBJ1-1 genes, and the full variable domain is: DSGVTQTPKHLITATGQRVTLRCSPRSGDLSVYWYQQSLDQGLQFLIQYYNGEERAKGNILERFSAQQFPDLHSELNLSSLELGDSALYFCASSAVGAVNTEAFFGQGTRLTVV.